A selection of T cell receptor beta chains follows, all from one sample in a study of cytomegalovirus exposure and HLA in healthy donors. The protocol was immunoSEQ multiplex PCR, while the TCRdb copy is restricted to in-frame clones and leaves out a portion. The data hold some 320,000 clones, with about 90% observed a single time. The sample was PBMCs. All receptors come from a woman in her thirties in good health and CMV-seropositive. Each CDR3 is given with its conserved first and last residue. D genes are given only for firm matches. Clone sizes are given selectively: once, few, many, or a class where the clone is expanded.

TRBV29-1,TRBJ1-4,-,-,CSAHKDEKLFF,TGCAGCGCACATAAAGATGAAAAACTGTTTTTT
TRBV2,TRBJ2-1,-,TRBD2,CATSGRAGNEQFF,TGTGCCACTAGCGGGAGAGCGGGGAATGAGCAGTTCTTC
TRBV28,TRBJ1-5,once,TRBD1,CASTEGQGNNQPQHF,TGTGCCAGCACCGAGGGACAGGGAAACAATCAGCCCCAGCATTTT
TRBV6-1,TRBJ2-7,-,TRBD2,CASSPSWGGNEQYF,TGTGCCAGCAGCCCCAGTTGGGGAGGGAACGAGCAGTACTTC
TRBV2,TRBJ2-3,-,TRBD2,CASSEWWPSGSNTQYF,TGTGCCAGCAGTGAATGGTGGCCTAGCGGATCAAATACGCAGTATTTT
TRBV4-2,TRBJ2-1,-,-,CASSQEWGRPSAIF,TGTGCCAGCAGCCAAGAATGGGGCCGCCCCAGTGCAATCTTC
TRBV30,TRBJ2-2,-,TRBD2,CAWSSTGLAVTNTGELFF,TGTGCCTGGAGTTCCACCGGACTAGCGGTTACTAACACCGGGGAGCTGTTTTTT
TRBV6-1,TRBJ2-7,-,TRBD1,CASSESGTAIYEQYF,TGTGCCAGCAGTGAATCCGGGACAGCTATCTACGAGCAGTACTTC
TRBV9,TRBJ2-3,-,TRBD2,CASSVRLAGGMDTQYF,TGTGCCAGCAGCGTCCGACTAGCGGGAGGGATGGATACGCAGTATTTT
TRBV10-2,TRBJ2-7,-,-,CASSESQGPYEQYF,TGCGCCAGCAGTGAGTCGCAGGGTCCCTACGAGCAGTACTTC
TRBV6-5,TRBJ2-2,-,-,CASSTGTASTGELFF,TGTGCCAGCAGTACGGGAACCGCGAGCACCGGGGAGCTGTTTTTT
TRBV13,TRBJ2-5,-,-,CASSLGHEETQYF,TGTGCCAGCAGCTTAGGCCACGAAGAGACCCAGTACTTC
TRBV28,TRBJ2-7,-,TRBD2,CASGTAGGPYEQYF,TGTGCCAGCGGAACAGCGGGGGGACCCTACGAGCAGTACTTC
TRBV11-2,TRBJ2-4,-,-,CASSLAAYKNIQYF,TGTGCCAGCAGCTTGGCAGCCTACAAAAACATTCAGTACTTC
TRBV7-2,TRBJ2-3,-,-,CASSPDPGSTQYF,TGTGCCAGCAGTCCGGACCCGGGGAGTACGCAGTATTTT
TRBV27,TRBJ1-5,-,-,CASSSGDFLGLSNQPQHF,TGTGCCAGCAGCTCCGGGGATTTCCTAGGTCTCAGCAATCAGCCCCAGCATTTT
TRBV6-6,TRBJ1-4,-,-,CASSNSRQALNEKLFF,TGTGCCAGCAGTAACTCCCGACAGGCACTTAATGAAAAACTGTTTTTT
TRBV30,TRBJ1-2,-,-,CAWSSSVGGYTF,TGTGCCTGGAGTTCGTCAGTTGGTGGCTACACCTTC
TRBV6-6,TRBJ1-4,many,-,CASNAQTDPNEKLFF,TGTGCCAGCAATGCCCAGACAGACCCAAATGAAAAACTGTTTTTT
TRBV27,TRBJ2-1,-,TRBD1,CASSWDSYNEQFF,TGTGCCAGCAGTTGGGACAGCTACAATGAGCAGTTCTTC
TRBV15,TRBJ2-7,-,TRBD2,CATSREGLAGGNEQYF,TGTGCCACCAGCAGAGAGGGACTAGCGGGGGGAAACGAGCAGTACTTC
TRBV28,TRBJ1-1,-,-,CASSLTARDTEAFF,TGTGCCAGCAGTTTGACAGCCAGGGACACTGAAGCTTTCTTT
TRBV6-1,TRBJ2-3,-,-,CASSAPAGLRGF,TGTGCCAGCAGTGCGCCCGCGGGACTTAGGGGTTTT
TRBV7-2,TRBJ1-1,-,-,CASSLKPSGTEAFF,TGTGCCAGCAGCTTAAAGCCGAGTGGGACTGAAGCTTTCTTT
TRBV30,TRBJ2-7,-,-,CAWRDGYEQYF,TGTGCCTGGAGGGACGGCTACGAGCAGTACTTC
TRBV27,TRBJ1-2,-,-,CASSLRGGYGYTF,TGTGCCAGCAGTTTACGGGGGGGCTATGGCTACACCTTC
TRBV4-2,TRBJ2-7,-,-,CASSQDGGVYEQYF,TGTGCCAGCAGCCAAGACGGGGGAGTCTACGAGCAGTACTTC
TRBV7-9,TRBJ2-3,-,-,CASVGYTDTQYF,TGTGCCAGCGTGGGGTACACAGATACGCAGTATTTT
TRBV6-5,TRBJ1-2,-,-,CASSNQGGRSYGYTF,TGTGCCAGCAGTAATCAAGGGGGGCGAAGCTATGGCTACACCTTC
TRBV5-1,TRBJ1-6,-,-,CASSLVDSPLHF,TGCGCCAGCAGCTTGGTCGATTCACCCCTCCACTTT
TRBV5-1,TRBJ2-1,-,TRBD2,CASSPNPMGLAGVENEQFF,TGCGCCAGCAGCCCCAATCCGATGGGCCTAGCGGGGGTCGAGAATGAGCAGTTCTTC
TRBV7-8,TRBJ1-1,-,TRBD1,CASSFTTGVNTEAFF,TGTGCCAGCAGCTTTACGACAGGGGTGAACACTGAAGCTTTCTTT
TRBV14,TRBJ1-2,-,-,CASSRDVRYGYTF,TGTGCCAGCAGCCGGGACGTGCGCTATGGCTACACCTTC
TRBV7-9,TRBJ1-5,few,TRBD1,CASSFGSRGLRNQPQHF,TGTGCCAGCAGCTTTGGCAGCAGGGGGCTTCGCAATCAGCCCCAGCATTTT
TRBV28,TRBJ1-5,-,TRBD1,CASSRTGIQPQHF,TGTGCCAGCAGCCGGACAGGGATTCAGCCCCAGCATTTT
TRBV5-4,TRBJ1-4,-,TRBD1,CASSHQQGAAEKLFF,TGTGCCAGCAGCCACCAACAGGGGGCAGCTGAAAAACTGTTTTTT
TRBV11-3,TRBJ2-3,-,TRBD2,CASSLGGEGTQYF,TGTGCCAGCAGCTTAGGAGGGGAGGGTACGCAGTATTTT
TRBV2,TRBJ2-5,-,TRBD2,CASKAGGPETQYF,TGTGCCAGCAAGGCGGGAGGGCCGGAGACCCAGTACTTC
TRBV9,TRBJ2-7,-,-,CASNGELMSGEQYF,TGTGCCAGCAACGGAGAGCTCATGTCTGGCGAGCAGTACTTC
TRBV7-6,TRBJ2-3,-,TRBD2,CASSQPTSGTDTQYF,TGTGCCAGCAGTCAGCCGACTAGCGGCACAGATACGCAGTATTTT
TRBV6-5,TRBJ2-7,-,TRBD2,CASSYSTSGLIFEQYF,TGTGCCAGCAGTTACTCGACTAGCGGATTGATTTTTGAGCAGTACTTC
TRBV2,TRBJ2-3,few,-,CASRFYTDTQYF,TGTGCCAGCAGGTTTTACACAGATACGCAGTATTTT
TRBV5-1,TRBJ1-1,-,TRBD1,CASSRQGTPDTEAFF,TGCGCCAGCAGCCGACAGGGGACCCCGGACACTGAAGCTTTCTTT
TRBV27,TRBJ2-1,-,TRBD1,CASRTGDYNEQFF,TGTGCCAGCCGGACAGGGGATTACAATGAGCAGTTCTTC
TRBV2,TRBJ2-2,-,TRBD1,CASDRGTGELFF,TGTGCCAGCGACAGGGGCACCGGGGAGCTGTTTTTT
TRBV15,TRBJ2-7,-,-,CATSRVKTQGQQYF,TGTGCCACCAGCAGAGTAAAGACCCAGGGGCAGCAGTACTTC
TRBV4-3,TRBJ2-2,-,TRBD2,CASSQGLAGGRGELFF,TGCGCCAGCAGCCAAGGACTAGCGGGAGGGAGGGGGGAGCTGTTTTTT
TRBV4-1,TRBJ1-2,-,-,CASSPQGGTHYTF,TGCGCCAGCAGCCCCCAGGGAGGCACTCATTACACCTTC
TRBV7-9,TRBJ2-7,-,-,CASSLPGEDEQYF,TGTGCCAGCAGCTTGCCGGGAGAAGACGAGCAGTACTTC
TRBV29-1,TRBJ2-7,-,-,CSVEDPVSYEQYF,TGCAGCGTTGAAGATCCCGTAAGCTACGAGCAGTACTTC
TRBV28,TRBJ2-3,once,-,CASSSRYTQYF,TGTGCCAGCAGCAGCCGTTATACGCAGTATTTT
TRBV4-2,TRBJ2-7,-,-,CASSQDLEQYF,TGTGCCAGCAGCCAAGATCTCGAGCAGTACTTC
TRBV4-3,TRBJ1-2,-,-,CASSQGTGYTF,TGCGCCAGCAGCCAAGGTACCGGCTACACCTTC